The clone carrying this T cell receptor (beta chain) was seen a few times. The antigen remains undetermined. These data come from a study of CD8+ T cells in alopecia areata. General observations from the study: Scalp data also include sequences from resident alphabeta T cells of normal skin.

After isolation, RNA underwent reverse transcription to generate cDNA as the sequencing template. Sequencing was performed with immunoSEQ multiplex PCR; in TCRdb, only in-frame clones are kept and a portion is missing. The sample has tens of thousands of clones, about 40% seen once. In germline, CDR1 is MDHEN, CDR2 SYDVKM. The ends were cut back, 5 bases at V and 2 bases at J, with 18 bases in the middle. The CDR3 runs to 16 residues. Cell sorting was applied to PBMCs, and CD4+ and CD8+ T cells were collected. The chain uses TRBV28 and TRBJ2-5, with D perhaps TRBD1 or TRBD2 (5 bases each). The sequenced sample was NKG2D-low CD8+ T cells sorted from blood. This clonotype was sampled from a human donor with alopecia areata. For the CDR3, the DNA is TGTGCCAGCAGTCTTAACCCGGGACGTTTACAAGAGACCCAGTACTTC. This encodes CASSLNPGRLQETQYF.